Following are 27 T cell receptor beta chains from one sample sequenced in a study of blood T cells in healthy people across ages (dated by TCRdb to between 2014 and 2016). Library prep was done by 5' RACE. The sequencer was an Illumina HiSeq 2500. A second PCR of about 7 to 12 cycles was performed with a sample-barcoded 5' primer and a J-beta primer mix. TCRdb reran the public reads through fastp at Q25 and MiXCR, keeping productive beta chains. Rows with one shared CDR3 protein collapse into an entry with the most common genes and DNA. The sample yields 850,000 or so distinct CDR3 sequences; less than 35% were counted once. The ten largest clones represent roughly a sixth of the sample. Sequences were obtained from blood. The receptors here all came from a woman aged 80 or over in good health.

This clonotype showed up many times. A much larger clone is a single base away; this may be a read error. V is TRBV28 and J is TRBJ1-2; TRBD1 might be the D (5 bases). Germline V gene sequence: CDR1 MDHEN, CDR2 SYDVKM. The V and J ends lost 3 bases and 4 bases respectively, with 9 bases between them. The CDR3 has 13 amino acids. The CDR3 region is CASSFDSSYGYTF. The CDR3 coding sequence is TGTGCCAGCAGTTTTGACAGTAGCTATGGCTACACCTTC.

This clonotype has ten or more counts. The DNA of the CDR3 is TGCAGTGCTAGGGGTCGGAACAATGAGCAGTTCTTC. This gives the protein CSARGRNNEQFF. This chain connects TRBV20-1 to TRBJ2-1; unclear D gene. Trimming stripped 3 bases from V and 5 bases from J, with 8 bases between. CDR1 is DFQATT, CDR2 SNEGSKA, per germline (reference sequence). CDR3 length: 12 residues.

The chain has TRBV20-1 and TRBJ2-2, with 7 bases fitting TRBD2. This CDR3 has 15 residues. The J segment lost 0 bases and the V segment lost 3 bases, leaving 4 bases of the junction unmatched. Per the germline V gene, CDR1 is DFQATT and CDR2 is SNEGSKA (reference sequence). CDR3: CSAREGTTNTGELFF. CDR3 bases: TGCAGTGCTAGGGAGGGGACTACGAACACCGGGGAGCTGTTTTTT.

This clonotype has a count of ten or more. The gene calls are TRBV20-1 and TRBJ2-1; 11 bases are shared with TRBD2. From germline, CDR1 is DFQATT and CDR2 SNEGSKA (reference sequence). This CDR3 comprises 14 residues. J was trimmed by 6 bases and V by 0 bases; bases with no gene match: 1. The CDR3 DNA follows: TGCAGTGCTAGAGACGGGACTAGCGGCAATGAGCAGTTCTTC. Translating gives CSARDGTSGNEQFF.

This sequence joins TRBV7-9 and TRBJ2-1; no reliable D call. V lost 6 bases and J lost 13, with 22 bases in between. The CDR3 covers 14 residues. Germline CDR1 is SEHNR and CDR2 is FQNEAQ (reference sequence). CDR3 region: CASSPGQAAETQFF. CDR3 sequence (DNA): TGTGCCAGCAGTCCCGGGCAGGCGGCGGAGACCCAGTTCTTC.

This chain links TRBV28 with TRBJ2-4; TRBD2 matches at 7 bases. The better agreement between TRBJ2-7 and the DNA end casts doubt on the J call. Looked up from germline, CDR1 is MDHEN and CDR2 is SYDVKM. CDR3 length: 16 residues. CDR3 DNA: TGTGCCAGCAGCCCCTGGGACTACGCGGCTGGGTACGAGCAGTACTTC. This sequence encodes CASSPWDYAAGYEQYF.

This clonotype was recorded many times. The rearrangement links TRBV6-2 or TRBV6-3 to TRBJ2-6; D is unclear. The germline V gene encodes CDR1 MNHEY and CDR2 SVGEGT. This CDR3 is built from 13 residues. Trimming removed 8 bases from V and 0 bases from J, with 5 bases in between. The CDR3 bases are TGTGCCAGCGAGAGCTCTGGGGCCAACGTCCTGACTTTC. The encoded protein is CASESSGANVLTF.

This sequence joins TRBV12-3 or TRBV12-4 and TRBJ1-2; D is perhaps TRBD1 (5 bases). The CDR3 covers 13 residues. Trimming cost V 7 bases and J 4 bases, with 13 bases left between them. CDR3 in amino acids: CASNSGKTYGYTF. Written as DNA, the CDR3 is TGTGCCAGCAATTCAGGGAAAACCTATGGCTACACCTTC.

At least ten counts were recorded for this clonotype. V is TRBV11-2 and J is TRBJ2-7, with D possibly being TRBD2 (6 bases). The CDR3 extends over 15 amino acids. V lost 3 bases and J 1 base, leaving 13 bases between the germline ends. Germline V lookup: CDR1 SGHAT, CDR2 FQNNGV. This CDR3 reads CASSFNGGGSYEQYF. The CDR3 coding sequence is TGTGCCAGCAGCTTCAACGGGGGTGGGTCCTACGAGCAGTACTTC.

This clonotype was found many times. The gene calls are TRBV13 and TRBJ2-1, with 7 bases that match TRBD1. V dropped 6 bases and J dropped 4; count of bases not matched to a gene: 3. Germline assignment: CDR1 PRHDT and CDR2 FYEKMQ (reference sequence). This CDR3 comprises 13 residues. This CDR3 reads CASSSTGYNEQFF. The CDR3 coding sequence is TGTGCCAGCAGTTCGACAGGGTACAATGAGCAGTTCTTC.

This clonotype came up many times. The CDR3 spells CASSTPAGPQHF. DNA of the CDR3: TGTGCCAGCAGTACACCGGCAGGGCCCCAGCATTTT. The chain combines TRBV28 with TRBJ1-5; no reliable D call. The CDR3 runs to 12 residues. Trimming stripped 5 bases from V and 9 bases from J, with 11 bases between. Germline V gene data show CDR1 as MDHEN and CDR2 as SYDVKM.

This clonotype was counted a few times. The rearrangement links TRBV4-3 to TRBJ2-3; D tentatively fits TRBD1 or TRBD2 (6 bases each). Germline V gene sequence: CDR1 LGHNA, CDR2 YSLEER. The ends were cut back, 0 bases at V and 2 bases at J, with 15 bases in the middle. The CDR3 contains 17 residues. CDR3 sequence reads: CASSQDSGGPYTDTQYF. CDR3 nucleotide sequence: TGCGCCAGCAGCCAAGATTCCGGGGGCCCTTACACAGATACGCAGTATTTT.

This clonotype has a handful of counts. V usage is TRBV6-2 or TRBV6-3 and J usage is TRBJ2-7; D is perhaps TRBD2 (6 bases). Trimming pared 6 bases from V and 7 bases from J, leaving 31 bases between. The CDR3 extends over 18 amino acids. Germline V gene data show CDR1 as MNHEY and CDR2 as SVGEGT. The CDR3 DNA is TGTGCCAGCAGCCAAGCGCGAAGGAGGGGAGCCGCCTACAATGAGCAGTACTTC. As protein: CASSQARRRGAAYNEQYF.

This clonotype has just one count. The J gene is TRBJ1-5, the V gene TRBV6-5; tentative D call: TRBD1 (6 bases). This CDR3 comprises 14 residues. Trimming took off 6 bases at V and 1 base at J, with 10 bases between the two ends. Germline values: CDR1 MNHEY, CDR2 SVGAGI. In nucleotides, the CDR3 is TGTGCCAGCAGGGGGGACAACAGCAATCAGCCCCAGCATTTT. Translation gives CASRGDNSNQPQHF.

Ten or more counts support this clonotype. The CDR3 nucleotides are TGTGCCAGCAGACTTAGTTCGATGGAGACCCAGTACTTC. It yields the protein CASRLSSMETQYF. V usage is TRBV28 and J usage is TRBJ2-5; no clear D gene. This CDR3 region has 13 residues. Germline V lookup: CDR1 MDHEN, CDR2 SYDVKM. V was pared by 6 bases and J by 5 bases, with 13 bases between. The full variable domain, in which reference TRBV28 and TRBJ2-5 provide the parts outside the CDR3, is DVKVTQSSRYLVKRTGEKVFLECVQDMDHENMFWYRQDPGLGLRLIYFSYDVKMKEKGDIPEGYSVSREKKERFSLILESASTNQTSMYLCASRLSSMETQYFGPGTRLLVL.

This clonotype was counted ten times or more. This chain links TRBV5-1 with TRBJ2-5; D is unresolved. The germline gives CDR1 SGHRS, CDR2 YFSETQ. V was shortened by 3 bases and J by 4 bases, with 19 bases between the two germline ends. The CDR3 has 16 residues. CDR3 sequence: CASSSPTLPGGETQYF. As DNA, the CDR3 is TGCGCCAGCAGCTCCCCGACCCTCCCGGGCGGAGAGACCCAGTACTTC.

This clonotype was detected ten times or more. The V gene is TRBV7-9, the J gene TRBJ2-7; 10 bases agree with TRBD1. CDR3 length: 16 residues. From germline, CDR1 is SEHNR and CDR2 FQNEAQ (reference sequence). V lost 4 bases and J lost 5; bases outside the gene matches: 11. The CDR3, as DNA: TGTGCCAGCAGCTCAGACCCCGGGACAGGGGTTCACGAGCAGTACTTC. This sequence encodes CASSSDPGTGVHEQYF.

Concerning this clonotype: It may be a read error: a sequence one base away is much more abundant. CDR3 sequence: CASTGGPNNEQYF. CDR3 nucleotide sequence: TGTGCCAGCACGGGGGGGCCCAACAATGAGCAGTACTTC. The chain carries TRBV6-5 and TRBJ2-7; TRBD2 matches 8 bases. The CDR3 is 13 residues long. Trimming at V came to 7 bases and at J to 7 bases, leaving 9 bases not matched to a gene. Germline-derived CDR1 and CDR2 are MNHEY and SVGAGI.

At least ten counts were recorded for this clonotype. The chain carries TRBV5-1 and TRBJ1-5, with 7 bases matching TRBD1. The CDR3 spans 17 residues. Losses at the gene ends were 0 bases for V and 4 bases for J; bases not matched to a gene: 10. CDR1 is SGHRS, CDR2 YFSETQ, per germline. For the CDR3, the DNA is TGCGCCAGCAGCTTGGTTGCCAGGGGGTTGGGAAATCAGCCCCAGCATTTT. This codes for CASSLVARGLGNQPQHF.

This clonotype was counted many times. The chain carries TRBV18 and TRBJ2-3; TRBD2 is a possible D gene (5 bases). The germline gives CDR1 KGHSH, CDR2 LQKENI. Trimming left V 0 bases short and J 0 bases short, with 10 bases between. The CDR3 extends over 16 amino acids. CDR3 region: CASSPPDGLSTDTQYF. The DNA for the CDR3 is TGTGCCAGCTCACCACCCGATGGACTCAGCACAGATACGCAGTATTTT. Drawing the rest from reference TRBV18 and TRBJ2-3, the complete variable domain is NAGVMQNPRHLVRRRGQEARLRCSPMKGHSHVYWYRQLPEEGLKFMVYLQKENIIDESGMPKERFSAEFPKEGPSILRIQQVVRGDSAAYFCASSPPDGLSTDTQYFGPGTRLTVL.

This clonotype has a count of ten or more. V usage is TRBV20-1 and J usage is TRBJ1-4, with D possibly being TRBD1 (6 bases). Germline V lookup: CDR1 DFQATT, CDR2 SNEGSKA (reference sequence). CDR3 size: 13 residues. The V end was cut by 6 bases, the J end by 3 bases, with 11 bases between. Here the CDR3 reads CSAQGHANEKLFF. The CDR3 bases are TGCAGTGCCCAGGGACACGCTAATGAAAAACTGTTTTTT.

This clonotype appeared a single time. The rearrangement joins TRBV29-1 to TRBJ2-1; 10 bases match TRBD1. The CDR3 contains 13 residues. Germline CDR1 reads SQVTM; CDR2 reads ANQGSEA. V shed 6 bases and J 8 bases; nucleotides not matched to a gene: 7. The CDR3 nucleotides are TGCAGCGTCCTGGGACAGGGGCTGGATGAGCAGTTCTTC. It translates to CSVLGQGLDEQFF.

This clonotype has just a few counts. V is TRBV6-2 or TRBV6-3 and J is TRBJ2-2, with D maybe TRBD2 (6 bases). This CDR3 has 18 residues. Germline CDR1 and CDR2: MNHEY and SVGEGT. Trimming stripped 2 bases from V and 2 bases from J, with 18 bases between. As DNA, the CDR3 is TGTGCCAGCAGTTACAGGAGTAGCGGAGACTCAAACACCGGGGAGCTGTTTTTT. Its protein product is CASSYRSSGDSNTGELFF.

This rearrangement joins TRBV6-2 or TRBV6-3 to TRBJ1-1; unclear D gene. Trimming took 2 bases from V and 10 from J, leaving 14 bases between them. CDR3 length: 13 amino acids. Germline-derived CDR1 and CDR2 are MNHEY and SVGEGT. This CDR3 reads CASSYETRIGAFF. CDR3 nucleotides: TGTGCCAGCAGTTACGAGACTCGGATCGGAGCTTTCTTT.

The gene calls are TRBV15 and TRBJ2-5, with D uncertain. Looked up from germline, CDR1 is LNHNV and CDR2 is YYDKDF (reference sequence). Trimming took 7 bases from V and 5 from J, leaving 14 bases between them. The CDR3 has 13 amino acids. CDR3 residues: CATMPYPRETQYF. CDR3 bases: TGTGCCACCATGCCCTACCCTCGGGAGACCCAGTACTTC.

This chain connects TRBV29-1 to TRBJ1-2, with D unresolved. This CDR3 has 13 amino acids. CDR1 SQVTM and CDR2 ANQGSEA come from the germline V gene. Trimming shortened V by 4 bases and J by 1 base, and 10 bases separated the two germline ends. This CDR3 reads CSVGALGNYGYTF. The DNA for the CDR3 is TGCAGCGTTGGGGCTTTAGGTAACTATGGCTACACCTTC.

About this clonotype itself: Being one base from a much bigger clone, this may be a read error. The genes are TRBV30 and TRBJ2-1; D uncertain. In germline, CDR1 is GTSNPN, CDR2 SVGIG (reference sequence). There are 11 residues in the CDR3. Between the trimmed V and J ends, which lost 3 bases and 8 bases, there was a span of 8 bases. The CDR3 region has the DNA TGTGCCTGGAGGGTTGGCTATGAGCAGTTCTTC. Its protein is CAWRVGYEQFF.